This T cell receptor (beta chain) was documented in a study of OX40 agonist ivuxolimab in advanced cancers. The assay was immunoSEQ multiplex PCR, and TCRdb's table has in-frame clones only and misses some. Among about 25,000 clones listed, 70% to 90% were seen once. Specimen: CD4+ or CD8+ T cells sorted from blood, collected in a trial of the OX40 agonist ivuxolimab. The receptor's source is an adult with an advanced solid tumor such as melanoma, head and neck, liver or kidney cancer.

The CDR3 nucleotides are TGTGCCACCCCACACGACCTCACCGGGGAGCTGTTTTTT. It encodes CATPHDLTGELFF. The chain has TRBV19 and TRBJ2-2; no firm D call. CDR1 and CDR2 (germline): LNHDA, SQIVND (reference sequence). Trimming removed 10 bases at V and 4 bases at J, with 13 bases between. There are 13 residues in the CDR3.